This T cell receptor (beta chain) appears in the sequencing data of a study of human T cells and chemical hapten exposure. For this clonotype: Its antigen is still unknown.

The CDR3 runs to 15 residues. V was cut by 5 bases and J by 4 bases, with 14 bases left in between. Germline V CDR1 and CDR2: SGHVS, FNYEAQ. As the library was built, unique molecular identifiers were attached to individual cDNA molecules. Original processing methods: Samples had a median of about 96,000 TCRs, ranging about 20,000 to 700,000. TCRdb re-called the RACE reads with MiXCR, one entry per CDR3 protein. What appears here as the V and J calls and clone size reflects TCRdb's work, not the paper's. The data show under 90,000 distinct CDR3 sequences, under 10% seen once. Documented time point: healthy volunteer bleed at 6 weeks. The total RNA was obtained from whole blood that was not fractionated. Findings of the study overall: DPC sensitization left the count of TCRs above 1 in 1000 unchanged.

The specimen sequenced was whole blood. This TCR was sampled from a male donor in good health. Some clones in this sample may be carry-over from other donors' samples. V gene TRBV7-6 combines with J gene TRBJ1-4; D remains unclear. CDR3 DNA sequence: TGTGCCAGCAGCCCGGCGTCAAGGTTTAATGAAAAACTGTTTTTT. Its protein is CASSPASRFNEKLFF.